A single sample is the source of the 12 T cell receptor beta chains below, sequenced in a study of CD8+CD57+ T cells in acquired aplastic anemia. Sequencing was done on patients that had shown CD8+CD57+ cell expansion by flow cytometry. Researchers used genomic DNA as the template to profile TCR beta VDJ and CDR3. Via MiXCR, TCRdb re-called the reads, giving one row per CDR3 protein. The data contain 100,000 to 150,000 distinct CDR3 sequences, roughly 40% of them singletons. Sequenced material: sorted CD4+, CD8+, or CD8+CD57+ T cells (not recorded which) from PBMCs. The receptors shown here come from a human donor with aplastic anemia.

With respect to this clonotype: Just one base apart from a much larger clone, this may be a read error. V usage is TRBV10-3 and J usage is TRBJ2-7, with TRBD2 matching 7 bases. This CDR3 is built from 16 residues. Looked up from germline, CDR1 is ENHRY and CDR2 is SYGVKD. In DNA, the CDR3 is TGTGCCAGCAGTTACTCGGAAGGCGGGGGACTCTACGAGCAGTGCTTC. Protein product: CASSYSEGGGLYEQCF.

At least ten counts were recorded for this clonotype. The rearrangement links TRBV11-2 to TRBJ1-1; D possibly corresponds to TRBD1 (6 bases). The CDR3 covers 17 residues. The germline V gene has CDR1 SGHAT and CDR2 FQNNGV. Trimming removed 1 base from V and 1 base from J, with 16 bases in between. In nucleotides, the CDR3 is TGTGCCAGCAGCTTAGGTTCCCAGGGGCGAAGGAACACTGAAGCTTTCTTT. Amino acid sequence: CASSLGSQGRRNTEAFF.

The J gene is TRBJ1-3, the V gene TRBV5-1; a possible D gene is TRBD1 (5 bases). V was pared by 4 bases and J by 2 bases, with 16 bases between. Per germline, CDR1 SGHRS and CDR2 YFSETQ. The length of the CDR3 is 16 residues. The CDR3 loop reads CASSPEGWKAGNTIYF. The CDR3 DNA reads as TGCGCCAGCAGCCCCGAGGGGTGGAAAGCTGGAAACACCATATATTTT. Looking up the rest from reference TRBV5-1 and TRBJ1-3 gives the full variable domain: KAGVTQTPRYLIKTRGQQVTLSCSPISGHRSVSWYQQTPGQGLQFLFEYFSETQRNKGNFPGRFSGRQFSNSRSEMNVSTLELGDSALYLCASSPEGWKAGNTIYFGEGSWLTVV.

This rearrangement joins TRBV20-1 to TRBJ1-5, with 8 nucleotides matching TRBD1. J gave up 7 bases and V 0 bases, and 14 bases lay outside the gene matches. This CDR3 contains 17 residues. Germline assignment: CDR1 DFQATT and CDR2 SNEGSKA (reference sequence). CDR3 nucleotide sequence: TGCAGTGCTAGAGATATGGAGGGGACAGGTGAAGTCCAGCCCCAGCATTTT. Translated, it gives CSARDMEGTGEVQPQHF.

The V gene is TRBV7-2, the J gene TRBJ1-5; 10 bases align to TRBD1. Germline CDR1 SGHTA, CDR2 FQGNSA. Trimming took 3 bases from V and 5 from J; bases not matched to a gene: 4. The CDR3 length is 15 residues. CDR3: CASSFRTGGDQPQHF. In DNA, the CDR3 is TGTGCCAGCAGCTTCCGGACAGGGGGGGATCAGCCCCAGCATTTT.

As to this clonotype: A read error is possible here, since a much larger clone lies one base away. CDR3 region: CASTTANTEAFF. The CDR3 region has the DNA TGTGCCAGCACGACGGCGAACACTGAAGCTTTCTTT. The gene calls are TRBV14 and TRBJ1-1, with D unresolved. The CDR3 is 12 amino acids. Germline CDR1 and CDR2: SGHDN and FVKESK. V was pared by 7 bases and J by 1 base, with 7 bases between.

The chain uses TRBV18 and TRBJ2-1; TRBD1 agrees at 9 bases. CDR3 length: 15 residues. CDR1 and CDR2 from the germline V gene are KGHSH and LQKENI. Germline trimming cut 0 bases from V and 3 bases from J; bases unmatched to any gene: 0. For the CDR3, the DNA is TGTGCCAGCTCACCACCGGGACAGGGCTACAATGAGCAGTTCTTC. Its translation is CASSPPGQGYNEQFF.

The chain combines TRBV19 with TRBJ1-2, with 10 bases matching TRBD1. This CDR3 is built from 14 residues. Germline CDR1 reads LNHDA; CDR2 reads SQIVND (reference sequence). V shed 5 bases, J shed 7 bases, and the junction held 7 bases outside the gene matches. The CDR3 protein is CASSPAGTGVGYTF. The CDR3 DNA reads TGTGCCAGTAGTCCTGCCGGGACAGGGGTTGGCTACACCTTC.

This clonotype was recorded a few times. With a much larger clone just one base away, this may be a read error. The J gene is TRBJ1-1, the V gene TRBV7-9; D is uncertain. This CDR3 is 15 amino acids long. The germline CDR1 and CDR2 sequences are SEHNR and FQNEAQ (reference sequence). The CDR3 loop reads CASSLGSGMNTGAFF. Here the CDR3 DNA reads TGTGCCAGCAGCCTAGGATCCGGGATGAACACTGGAGCTTTCTTT.

This clonotype appeared many times. The chain carries TRBV7-6 and TRBJ2-3; D call uncertain. Germline V gives CDR1 SGHVS, CDR2 FNYEAQ. This CDR3 is 14 amino acids long. Trimming removed 5 bases from V and 0 bases from J, with 9 bases in between. In DNA, the CDR3 is TGTGCCAGCAGCCCCCCATCTAGCACAGATACGCAGTATTTT. It is translated as CASSPPSSTDTQYF.

The rearrangement links TRBV29-1 to TRBJ2-5; TRBD2 aligns across 8 bases. The CDR3 spans 16 residues. Germline CDR1 is SQVTM and CDR2 is ANQGSEA. V was pared by 3 bases and J by 7 bases, with 16 bases of the junction left unmatched. This CDR3 is CSVDDLGGAVGATQYF. CDR3 bases: TGCAGCGTTGACGACCTCGGGGGGGCGGTTGGGGCGACCCAGTACTTC.

This clonotype was counted only a few times. The CDR3 loop reads CASSGAGTGFSGANVLTF. CDR3 nucleotides: TGTGCCAGCAGTGGTGCCGGGACAGGCTTCTCTGGGGCCAACGTCCTGACTTTC. The chain carries TRBV25-1 and TRBJ2-6; 8 bases fit TRBD1. The germline V gene has CDR1 MGHDK and CDR2 SYGVNS. The junction had 8 bases not matched to a gene; V was cut back by 4 bases and J by 0 bases. The CDR3 covers 18 residues.